The TCR beta chain described here comes from a study of cytotoxic CD8 clonotypes in ibrutinib-treated CLL. This clone was observed a few times. CDR3 size: 14 residues. From germline, CDR1 is SGHDN and CDR2 FVKESK. V was shortened by 0 bases and J by 4 bases, with 8 bases between the two germline ends. Using immunoSEQ multiplex PCR, the repertoire was profiled, and TCRdb retains in-frame clones only, with some absent. The table lists tens of thousands of clones, approximately 85% of them singletons. The chain couples TRBV14 to TRBJ2-3, with unresolved D. The sample was PBMCs, taken after 24 months of ibrutinib treatment. This clonotype was sampled from a human donor with chronic lymphocytic leukemia. The DNA of the CDR3 is TGTGCCAGCAGCCAAGATTTGGCAGCAGATACGCAGTATTTT. This translates into CASSQDLAADTQYF.